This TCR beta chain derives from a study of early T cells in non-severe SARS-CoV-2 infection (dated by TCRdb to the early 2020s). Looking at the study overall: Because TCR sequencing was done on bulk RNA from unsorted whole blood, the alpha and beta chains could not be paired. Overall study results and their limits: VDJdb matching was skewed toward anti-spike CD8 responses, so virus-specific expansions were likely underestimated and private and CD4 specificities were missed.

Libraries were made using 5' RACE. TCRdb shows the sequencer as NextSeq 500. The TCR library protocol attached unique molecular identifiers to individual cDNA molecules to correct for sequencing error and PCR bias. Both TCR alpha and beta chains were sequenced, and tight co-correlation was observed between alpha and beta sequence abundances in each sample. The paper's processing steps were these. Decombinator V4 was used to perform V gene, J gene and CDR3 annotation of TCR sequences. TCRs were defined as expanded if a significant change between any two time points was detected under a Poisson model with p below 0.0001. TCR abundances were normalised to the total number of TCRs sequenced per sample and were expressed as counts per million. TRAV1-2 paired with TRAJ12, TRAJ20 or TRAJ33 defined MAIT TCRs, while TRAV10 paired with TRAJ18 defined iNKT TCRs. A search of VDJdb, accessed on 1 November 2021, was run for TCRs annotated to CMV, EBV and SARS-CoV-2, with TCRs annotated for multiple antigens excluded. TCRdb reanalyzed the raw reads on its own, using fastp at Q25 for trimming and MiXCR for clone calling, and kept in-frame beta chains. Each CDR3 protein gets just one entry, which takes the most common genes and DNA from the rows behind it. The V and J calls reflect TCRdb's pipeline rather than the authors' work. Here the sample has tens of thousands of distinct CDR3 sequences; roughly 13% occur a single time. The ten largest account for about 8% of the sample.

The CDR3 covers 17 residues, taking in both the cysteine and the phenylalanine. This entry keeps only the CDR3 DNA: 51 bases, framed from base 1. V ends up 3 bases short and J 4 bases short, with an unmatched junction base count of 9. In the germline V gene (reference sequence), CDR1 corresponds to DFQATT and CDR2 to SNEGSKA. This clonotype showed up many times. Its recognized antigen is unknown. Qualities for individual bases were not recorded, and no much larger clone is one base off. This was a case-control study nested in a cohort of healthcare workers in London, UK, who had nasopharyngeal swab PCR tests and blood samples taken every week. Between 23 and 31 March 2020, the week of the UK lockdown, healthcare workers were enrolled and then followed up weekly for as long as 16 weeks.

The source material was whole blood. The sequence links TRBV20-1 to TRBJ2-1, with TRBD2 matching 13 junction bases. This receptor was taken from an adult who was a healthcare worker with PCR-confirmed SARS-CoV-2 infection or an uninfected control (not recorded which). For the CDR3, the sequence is CSASRTSGSALYNEQFF. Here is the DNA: TGCAGTGCTAGCCGGACTAGCGGGAGCGCTTTGTACAATGAGCAGTTCTTC.